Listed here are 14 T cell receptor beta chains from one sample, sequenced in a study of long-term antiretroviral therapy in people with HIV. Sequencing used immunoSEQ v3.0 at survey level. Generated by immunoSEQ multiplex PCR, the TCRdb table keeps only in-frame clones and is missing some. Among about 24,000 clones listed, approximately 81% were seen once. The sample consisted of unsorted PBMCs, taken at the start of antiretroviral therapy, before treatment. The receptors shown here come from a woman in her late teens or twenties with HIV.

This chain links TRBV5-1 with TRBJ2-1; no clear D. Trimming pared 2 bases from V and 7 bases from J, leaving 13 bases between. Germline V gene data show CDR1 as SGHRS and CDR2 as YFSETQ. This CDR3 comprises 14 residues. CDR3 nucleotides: TGCGCCAGCAGCTTAGAGGAGATGAGGAATGAGCAGTTCTTC. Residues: CASSLEEMRNEQFF.

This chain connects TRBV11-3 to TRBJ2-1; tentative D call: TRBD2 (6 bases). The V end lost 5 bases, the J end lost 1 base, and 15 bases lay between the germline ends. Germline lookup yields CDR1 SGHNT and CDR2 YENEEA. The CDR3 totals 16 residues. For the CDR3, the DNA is TGTGCCAGCAGCGCCGGGCTGGCGGGATCCTACAATGAGCAGTTCTTC. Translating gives CASSAGLAGSYNEQFF.

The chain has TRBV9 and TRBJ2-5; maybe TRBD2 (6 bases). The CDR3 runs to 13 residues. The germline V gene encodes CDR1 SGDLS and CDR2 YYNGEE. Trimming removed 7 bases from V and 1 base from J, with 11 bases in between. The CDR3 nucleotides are TGTGCCAGCGGAGGGGCCGTCCAAGAGACCCAGTACTTC. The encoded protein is CASGGAVQETQYF.

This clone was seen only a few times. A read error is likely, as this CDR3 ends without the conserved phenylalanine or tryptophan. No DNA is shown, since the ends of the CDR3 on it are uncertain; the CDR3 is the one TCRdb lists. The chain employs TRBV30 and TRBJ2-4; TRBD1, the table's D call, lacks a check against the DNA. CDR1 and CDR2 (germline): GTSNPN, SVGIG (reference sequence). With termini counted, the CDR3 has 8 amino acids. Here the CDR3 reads CAWSPGSL.

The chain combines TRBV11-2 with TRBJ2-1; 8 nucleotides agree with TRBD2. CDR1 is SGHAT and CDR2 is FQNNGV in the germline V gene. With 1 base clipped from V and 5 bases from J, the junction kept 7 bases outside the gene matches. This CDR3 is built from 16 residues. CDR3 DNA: TGTGCCAGCAGCTTAGCCAGCGGGGGAAGTAACAATGAGCAGTTCTTC. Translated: CASSLASGGSNNEQFF.

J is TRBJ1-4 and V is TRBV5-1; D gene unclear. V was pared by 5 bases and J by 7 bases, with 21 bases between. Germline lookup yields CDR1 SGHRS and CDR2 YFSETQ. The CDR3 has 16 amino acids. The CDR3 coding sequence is TGCGCCAGCAGGGGTGGACGTTCCGGGATGGGTGAAAAACTGTTTTTT. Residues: CASRGGRSGMGEKLFF.

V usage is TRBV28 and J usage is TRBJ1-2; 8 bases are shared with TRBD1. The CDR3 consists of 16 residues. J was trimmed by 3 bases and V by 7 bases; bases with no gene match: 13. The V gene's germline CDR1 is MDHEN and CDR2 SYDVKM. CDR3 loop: CASTRPSGGPDYGYTF. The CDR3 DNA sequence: TGTGCCAGCACCCGGCCGTCAGGGGGCCCTGACTATGGCTACACCTTC.

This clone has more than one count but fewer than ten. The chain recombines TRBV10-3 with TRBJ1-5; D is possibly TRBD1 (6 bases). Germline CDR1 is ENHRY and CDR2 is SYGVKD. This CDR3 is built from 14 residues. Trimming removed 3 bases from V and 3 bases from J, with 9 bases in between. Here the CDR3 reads CAISEQGFNQPQHF. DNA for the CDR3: TGTGCCATCAGTGAACAGGGTTTCAATCAGCCCCAGCATTTT.

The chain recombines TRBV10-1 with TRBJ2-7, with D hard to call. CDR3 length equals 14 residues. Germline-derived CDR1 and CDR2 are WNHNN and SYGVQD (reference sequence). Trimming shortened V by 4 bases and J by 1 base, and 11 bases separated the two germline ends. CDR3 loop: CASSAHLWSYEQYF. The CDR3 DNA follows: TGCGCCAGCAGTGCTCATCTTTGGTCCTACGAGCAGTACTTC.

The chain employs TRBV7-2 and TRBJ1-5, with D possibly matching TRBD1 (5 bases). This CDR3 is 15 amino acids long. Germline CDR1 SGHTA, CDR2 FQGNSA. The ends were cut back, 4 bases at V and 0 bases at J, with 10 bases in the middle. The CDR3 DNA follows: TGTGCCAGCAGCTGGGCAGGGAATAGCAATCAGCCCCAGCATTTT. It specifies CASSWAGNSNQPQHF.

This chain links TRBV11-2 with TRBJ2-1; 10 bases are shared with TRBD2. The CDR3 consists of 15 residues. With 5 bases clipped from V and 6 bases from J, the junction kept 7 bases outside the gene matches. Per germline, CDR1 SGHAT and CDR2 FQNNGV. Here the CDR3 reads CASSPLSGRGNEQFF. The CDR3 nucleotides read TGTGCCAGCAGCCCCCTCAGCGGGAGGGGCAATGAGCAGTTCTTC. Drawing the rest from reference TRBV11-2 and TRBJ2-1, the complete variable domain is EAGVAQSPRYKIIEKRQSVAFWCNPISGHATLYWYQQILGQGPKLLIQFQNNGVVDDSQLPKDRFSAERLKGVDSTLKIQPAKLEDSAVYLCASSPLSGRGNEQFFGPGTRLTVL.

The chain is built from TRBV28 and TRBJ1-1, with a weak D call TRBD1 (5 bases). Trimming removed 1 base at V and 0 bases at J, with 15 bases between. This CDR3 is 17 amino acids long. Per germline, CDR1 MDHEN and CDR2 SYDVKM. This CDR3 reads CASSLFQGRALNTEAFF. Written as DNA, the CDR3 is TGTGCCAGCAGTTTATTTCAGGGCAGGGCGTTGAACACTGAAGCTTTCTTT.

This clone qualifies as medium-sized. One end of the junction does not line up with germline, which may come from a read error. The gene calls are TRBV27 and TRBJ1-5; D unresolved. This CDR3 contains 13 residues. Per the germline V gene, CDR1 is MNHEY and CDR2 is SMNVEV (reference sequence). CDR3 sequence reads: CASSYTTNEPQHF. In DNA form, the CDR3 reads TGTGCCAGCAGTTACACCACCAATGAGCCCCAGCATTTT.

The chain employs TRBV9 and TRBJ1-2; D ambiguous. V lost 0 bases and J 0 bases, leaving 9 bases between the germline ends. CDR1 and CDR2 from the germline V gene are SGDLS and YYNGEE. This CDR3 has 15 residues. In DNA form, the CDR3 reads TGTGCCAGCAGCGTAGATCACAGTCCTAACTATGGCTACACCTTC. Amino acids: CASSVDHSPNYGYTF.